Sequencing of this T cell receptor (beta chain) was carried out in a study of vaccination and CD4 T cells after COVID-19. On the study more broadly: Sampling that followed vaccination took place a median about 71 days after dose two, within a range of 14 to 241.

Cultured CD4+ T-cell DNA underwent Oncomine TCR Beta short-read sequencing. The source of extracted genomic DNA was cultured CD4+ T cells. TCRdb used MiXCR to reprocess the PCR reads, holding one entry per CDR3 protein. This repertoire shows some 16,000 distinct CDR3 sequences, about 53% found once; its top ten account for 10%. Turning to this clonotype: What it recognizes is unknown.

Treatment reported: approximately 11-day PBMC culture with coronavirus spike peptide pools or control peptides (ViraFEST assay). Germline V lookup: CDR1 DFQATT, CDR2 SNEGSKA (reference sequence). The CDR3 is made up of 14 amino acids. Trimming cost V 6 bases and J 5 bases, with 19 bases left between them. Sequencing used CD4+ T cells from blood, cultured in vitro. The chain joins TRBV20-1 to TRBJ2-5; D unresolved. The sequence came from a human donor who had recovered from COVID-19. The chain's CDR3 is CSATTHELTETQYF. In DNA, the CDR3 is TGCAGTGCCACGACCCACGAACTAACGGAGACCCAGTACTTC.